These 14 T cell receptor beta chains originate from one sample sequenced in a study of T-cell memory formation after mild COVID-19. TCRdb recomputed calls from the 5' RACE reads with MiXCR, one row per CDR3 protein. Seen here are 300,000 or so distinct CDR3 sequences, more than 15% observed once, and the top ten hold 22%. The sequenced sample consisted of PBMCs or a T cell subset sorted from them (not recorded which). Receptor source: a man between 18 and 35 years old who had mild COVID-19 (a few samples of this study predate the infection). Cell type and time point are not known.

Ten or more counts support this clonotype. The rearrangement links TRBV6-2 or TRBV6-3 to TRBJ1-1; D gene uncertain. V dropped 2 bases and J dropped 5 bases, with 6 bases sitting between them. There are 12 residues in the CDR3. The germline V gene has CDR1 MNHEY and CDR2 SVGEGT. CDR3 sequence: CASSYQKTEAFF. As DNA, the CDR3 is TGTGCCAGCAGTTACCAGAAAACTGAAGCTTTCTTT.

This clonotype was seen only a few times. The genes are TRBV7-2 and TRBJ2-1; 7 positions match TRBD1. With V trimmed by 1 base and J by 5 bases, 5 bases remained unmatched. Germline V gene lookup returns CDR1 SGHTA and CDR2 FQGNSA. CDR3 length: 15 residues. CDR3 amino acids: CASSLGGGAHNEQFF. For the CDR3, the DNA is TGTGCCAGCAGCTTAGGAGGGGGCGCCCACAATGAGCAGTTCTTC.

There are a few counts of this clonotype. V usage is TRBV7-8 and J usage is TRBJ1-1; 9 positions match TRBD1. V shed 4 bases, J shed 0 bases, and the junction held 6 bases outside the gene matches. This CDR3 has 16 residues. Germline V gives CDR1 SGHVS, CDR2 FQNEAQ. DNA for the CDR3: TGTGCCAGCAGCTCACAGGGGGCTAACATGAACACTGAAGCTTTCTTT. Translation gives CASSSQGANMNTEAFF.

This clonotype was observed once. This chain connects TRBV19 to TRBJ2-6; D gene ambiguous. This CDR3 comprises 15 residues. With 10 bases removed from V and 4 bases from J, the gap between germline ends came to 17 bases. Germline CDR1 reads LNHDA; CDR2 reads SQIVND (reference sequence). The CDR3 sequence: CATTQGRPGANVLTF. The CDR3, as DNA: TGTGCCACCACCCAAGGCCGTCCCGGGGCCAACGTCCTGACTTTC.

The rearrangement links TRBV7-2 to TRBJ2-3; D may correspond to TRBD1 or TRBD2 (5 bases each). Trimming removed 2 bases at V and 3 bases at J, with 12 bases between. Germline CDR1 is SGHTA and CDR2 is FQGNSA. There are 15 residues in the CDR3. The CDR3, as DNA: TGTGCCAGCAGCTTAACGGGGCTAGGGACAGATACGCAGTATTTT. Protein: CASSLTGLGTDTQYF. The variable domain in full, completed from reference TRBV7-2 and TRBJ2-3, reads GAGVSQSPSNKVTEKGKDVELRCDPISGHTALYWYRQSLGQGLEFLIYFQGNSAPDKSGLPSDRFSAERTGGSVSTLTIQRTQQEDSAVYLCASSLTGLGTDTQYFGPGTRLTVL.

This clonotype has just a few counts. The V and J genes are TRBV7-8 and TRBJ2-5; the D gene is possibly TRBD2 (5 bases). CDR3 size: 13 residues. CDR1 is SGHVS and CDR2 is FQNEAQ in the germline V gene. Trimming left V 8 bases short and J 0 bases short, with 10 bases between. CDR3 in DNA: TGTGCCAGCGTATTGGACTACCAAGAGACCCAGTACTTC. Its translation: CASVLDYQETQYF.

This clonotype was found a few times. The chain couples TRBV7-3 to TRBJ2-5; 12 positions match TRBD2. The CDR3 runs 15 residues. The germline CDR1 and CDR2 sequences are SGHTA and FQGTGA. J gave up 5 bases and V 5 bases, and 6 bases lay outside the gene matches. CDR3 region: CASSLAGGIGETQYF. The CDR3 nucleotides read TGTGCCAGCAGCCTAGCGGGGGGGATAGGGGAGACCCAGTACTTC.

CDR3 in DNA: TGCAGCGTTACCCGTCAGAACACTGAAGCTTTCTTT. This gives the protein CSVTRQNTEAFF. The chain employs TRBV29-1 and TRBJ1-1; D is unclear. The CDR3 runs to 12 residues. Per the germline V gene, CDR1 is SQVTM and CDR2 is ANQGSEA. With 5 bases removed from V and 1 base from J, the gap between germline ends came to 8 bases.

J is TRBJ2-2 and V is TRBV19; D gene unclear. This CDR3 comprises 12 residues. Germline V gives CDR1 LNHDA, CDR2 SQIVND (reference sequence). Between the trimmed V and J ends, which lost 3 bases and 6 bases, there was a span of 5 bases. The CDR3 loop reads CASSMVPGELFF. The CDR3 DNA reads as TGTGCCAGTAGTATGGTGCCCGGGGAGCTGTTTTTT.

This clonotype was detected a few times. Here the CDR3 reads CASSLTPSYEQYF. The CDR3 bases are TGTGCCAGCAGCTTAACGCCCAGCTACGAGCAGTACTTC. V usage is TRBV7-3 and J usage is TRBJ2-7; D unresolved. V gave up 0 bases and J gave up 3 bases, with 6 bases separating them. Germline V lookup: CDR1 SGHTA, CDR2 FQGTGA. The CDR3 extends over 13 amino acids.

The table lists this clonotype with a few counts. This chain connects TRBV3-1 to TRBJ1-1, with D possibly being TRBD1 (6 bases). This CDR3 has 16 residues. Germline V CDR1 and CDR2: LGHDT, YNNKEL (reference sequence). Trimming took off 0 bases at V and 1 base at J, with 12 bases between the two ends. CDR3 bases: TGTGCCAGCAGCCAAGATGTCAGGGGACCGAACACTGAAGCTTTCTTT. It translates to CASSQDVRGPNTEAFF.

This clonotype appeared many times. CDR3 sequence reads: CAISDIPGQANYGYTF. The CDR3 nucleotides read TGTGCCATCAGTGATATACCGGGACAGGCAAACTATGGCTACACCTTC. The chain joins TRBV10-3 to TRBJ1-2, with TRBD1 identical over 8 bases. V dropped 3 bases and J dropped 2; count of bases not matched to a gene: 8. CDR3 length: 16 residues. Looked up from germline, CDR1 is ENHRY and CDR2 is SYGVKD.

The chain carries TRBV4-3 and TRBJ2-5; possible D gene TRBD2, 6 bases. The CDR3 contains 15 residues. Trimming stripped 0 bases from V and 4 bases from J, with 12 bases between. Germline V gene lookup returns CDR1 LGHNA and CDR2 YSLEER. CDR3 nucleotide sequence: TGCGCCAGCAGCCAAGAGCGGGATGGAGCAGAGACCCAGTACTTC. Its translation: CASSQERDGAETQYF.

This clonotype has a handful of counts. The CDR3 region is CASSPTGFPEAFF. Here the CDR3 DNA reads TGCGCCAGCAGCCCCACGGGTTTTCCTGAAGCTTTCTTT. The gene calls are TRBV4-3 and TRBJ1-1, with unresolved D. CDR1 LGHNA and CDR2 YSLEER come from the germline V gene. The CDR3 extends over 13 amino acids. Trimming took off 4 bases at V and 6 bases at J, with 12 bases between the two ends.